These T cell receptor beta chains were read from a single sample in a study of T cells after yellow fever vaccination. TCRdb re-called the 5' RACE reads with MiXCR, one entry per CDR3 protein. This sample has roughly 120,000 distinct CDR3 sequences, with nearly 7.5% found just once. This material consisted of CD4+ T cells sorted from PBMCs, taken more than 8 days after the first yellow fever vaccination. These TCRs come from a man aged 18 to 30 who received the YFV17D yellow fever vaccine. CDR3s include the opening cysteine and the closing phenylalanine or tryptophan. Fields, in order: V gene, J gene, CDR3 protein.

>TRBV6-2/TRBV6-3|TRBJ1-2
CASSFSYREDGYTF
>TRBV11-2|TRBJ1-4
CASSFNHHGASTNEKLFF
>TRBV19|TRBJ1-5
CATSKGRGYSNQPQHF
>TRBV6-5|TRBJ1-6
CASSYWVPGQGGSPLHF
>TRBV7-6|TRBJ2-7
CASSVAYRGSSYEQYF
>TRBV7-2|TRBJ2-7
CASSYDILSSYEQYF
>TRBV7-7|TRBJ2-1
CASSLGSQGYNEQFF
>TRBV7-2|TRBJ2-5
CASSPTSAQETQYF
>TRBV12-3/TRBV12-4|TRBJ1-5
CASRADRVDGQPQHF
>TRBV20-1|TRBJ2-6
CSVSRGAVSGANVLTF
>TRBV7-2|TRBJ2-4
CASSLIAGRNIQYF
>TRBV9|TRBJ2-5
CASSVAGWARETQYF
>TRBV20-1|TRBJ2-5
CSASGPLGETQYF
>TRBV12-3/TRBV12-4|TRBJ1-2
CASSFLLYRGKNYGYTF
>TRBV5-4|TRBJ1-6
CASSVDLNSPLHF
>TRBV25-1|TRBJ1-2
CASSARAGTGNYGYTF
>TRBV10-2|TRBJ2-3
CASTRQGRDTQYF
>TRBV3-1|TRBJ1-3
CASSFTGQLSGNTIYF
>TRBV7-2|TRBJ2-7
CASSSPAGGEQYF
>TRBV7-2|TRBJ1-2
CASSLRDKNYGYTF
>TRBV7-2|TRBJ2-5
CASSPRQLETQYF
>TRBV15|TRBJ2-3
CATSRDHQQGNTQYF
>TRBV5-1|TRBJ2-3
CASSSGTSGGLGTDTQYF
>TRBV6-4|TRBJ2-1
CASSDLVGGNEQFF
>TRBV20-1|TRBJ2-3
CSARTGLTSSTDTQYF
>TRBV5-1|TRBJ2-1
CASSYLPGVRDEQFF
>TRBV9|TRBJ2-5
CASSVGLGTDTQYF
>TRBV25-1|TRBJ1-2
CASTGRRSYGYTF
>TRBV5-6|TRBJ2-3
CASSLLTGALGDTQYF
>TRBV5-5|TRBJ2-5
CASSLSSGGAGETQYF
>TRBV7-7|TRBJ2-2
CASSPDRRGLPQTGELFF
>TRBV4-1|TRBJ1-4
CASSQDSRSNEKLFF
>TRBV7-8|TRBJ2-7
CASSLAPSSGGSLSYEQYF
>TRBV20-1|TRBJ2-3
CSASIGVSTDTQYF
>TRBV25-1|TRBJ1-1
CASRADGEAFF
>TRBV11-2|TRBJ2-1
CASSFGEQFF
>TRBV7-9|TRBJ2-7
CASSGDAPYEQYF
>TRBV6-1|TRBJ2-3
CASSQGPTTDTQYF
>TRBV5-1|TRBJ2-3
CASSSRLAGGPDTQYF
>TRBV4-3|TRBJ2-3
CASSQATSGETTDTQYF
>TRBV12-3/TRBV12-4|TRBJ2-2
CASSFTRTTGELFF
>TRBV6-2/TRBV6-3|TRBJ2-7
CASRKTGINEQYF
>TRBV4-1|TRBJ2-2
CASSQTPGAYTGELFF
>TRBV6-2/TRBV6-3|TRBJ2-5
CASSDRGRGETQYF
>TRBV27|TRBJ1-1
CASSAPGGYTEAFF
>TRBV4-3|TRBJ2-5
CASSQNSPGLQETQYF
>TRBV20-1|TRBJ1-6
CSARGSQTNSPLHF
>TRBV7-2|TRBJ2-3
CASSLGGPTQYF
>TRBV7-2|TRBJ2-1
CASSFDRGNEQFF
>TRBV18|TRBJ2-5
CASSPYASETQYF
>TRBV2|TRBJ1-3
CAFSLTRNLLSSGNTIYF
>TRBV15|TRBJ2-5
CATSRGFNEAQYF
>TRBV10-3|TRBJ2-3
CAISERPDSTDTQYF